These 21 T cell receptor beta chains came from one sample sequenced in a study of OX40 agonist ivuxolimab in advanced cancers. Sequencing used immunoSEQ multiplex PCR; TCRdb keeps in-frame clones, though not all of them. The sample lists 55,000 or so clones, 85% to 90% seen once, with 6.7% in the top ten. The specimen comprised CD4+ or CD8+ T cells sorted from blood, sampled in a trial of the OX40 agonist ivuxolimab. Receptors originate from an adult with an advanced solid tumor such as melanoma, head and neck, liver or kidney cancer.

CDR3 bases: TGCGCCAGCAGCTTGTTGGGCGGCCGGGACAGGGGTTTTCAAGAGACCCAGTACTTC. As protein: CASSLLGGRDRGFQETQYF. This chain links TRBV5-1 with TRBJ2-5; 10 positions match TRBD1. The CDR3 spans 19 residues. J gave up 2 bases and V 1 base, and 14 bases lay outside the gene matches. Per the germline V gene, CDR1 is SGHRS and CDR2 is YFSETQ.

V usage is TRBV18 and J usage is TRBJ2-2; D gene ambiguous. Per germline, CDR1 KGHSH and CDR2 LQKENI. The CDR3 contains 15 residues. The V gene lost 3 bases and the J gene lost 1 base, with 9 bases spanning the gap. This CDR3 reads CASSPLPENTGELFF. In nucleotides, the CDR3 is TGTGCCAGCTCACCCCTGCCAGAGAACACCGGGGAGCTGTTTTTT.

The chain carries TRBV6-1 and TRBJ1-5; D is perhaps TRBD1 (6 bases). The germline V gene has CDR1 MNHNS and CDR2 SASEGT. The CDR3 loop spans 14 amino acids. V lost 7 bases, J lost 4 bases, and 14 bases lay in between. CDR3: CASTATGHNQPQHF. DNA of the CDR3: TGTGCCAGCACTGCCACAGGGCATAATCAGCCCCAGCATTTT.

The V gene is TRBV18, the J gene TRBJ2-3; tentatively, D is TRBD1 (5 bases). Germline-derived CDR1 and CDR2 are KGHSH and LQKENI. The V end was cut by 6 bases, the J end by 7 bases, with 20 bases between. CDR3 length equals 15 residues. The CDR3 loop is CASSKGGALPHTQYF. CDR3 bases: TGTGCCAGCTCGAAAGGTGGGGCCTTGCCGCATACGCAGTATTTT.

This clone came up once. The chain employs TRBV6-5 and TRBJ2-1; D unresolved. Germline lookup yields CDR1 MNHEY and CDR2 SVGAGI. The length of the CDR3 is 15 residues. V dropped 0 bases and J dropped 0 bases, with 6 bases sitting between them. The CDR3 reads CASSYSRSSYNEQFF. The CDR3 DNA reads TGTGCCAGCAGTTACTCGAGGAGCTCCTACAATGAGCAGTTCTTC.

This clone is judged medium-sized. J is TRBJ1-2 and V is TRBV7-9, with D unresolved. Looked up from germline, CDR1 is SEHNR and CDR2 is FQNEAQ (reference sequence). Trimming shortened V by 5 bases and J by 8 bases, and 15 bases separated the two germline ends. The CDR3 runs 13 residues. The CDR3, as DNA: TGTGCCAGCAGCCTCCGGCCGGTGAACGGCTACACCTTC. Amino acids: CASSLRPVNGYTF.

This sequence joins TRBV19 and TRBJ1-2; unclear D gene. The ends were cut back, 3 bases at V and 6 bases at J, with 11 bases in the middle. CDR3 length equals 13 residues. The V gene's germline CDR1 is LNHDA and CDR2 SQIVND (reference sequence). The CDR3: CASSIGEANGYTF. In nucleotides, the CDR3 is TGTGCCAGTAGTATTGGGGAAGCCAATGGCTACACCTTC.

The CDR3, as DNA: TGTGCCAGCAGTTACTCTGGCAGGCGTGAGACCCAGTACTTC. It encodes CASSYSGRRETQYF. This rearrangement joins TRBV6-5 to TRBJ2-5; D unclear. The germline V and J ends were trimmed by 0 bases and 5 bases, with 10 bases remaining between them. CDR1 and CDR2 (germline): MNHEY, SVGAGI. This CDR3 spans 14 amino acids.

The V and J genes are TRBV19 and TRBJ2-2; D is unclear. V gave up 0 bases and J gave up 2 bases, with 7 bases separating them. The germline V gene has CDR1 LNHDA and CDR2 SQIVND (reference sequence). The CDR3 is 15 residues long. Here the CDR3 reads CASSIDRANTGELFF. Here the CDR3 DNA reads TGTGCCAGTAGTATAGATCGGGCTAACACCGGGGAGCTGTTTTTT.

This clone was recorded only once. The chain is built from TRBV7-2 and TRBJ1-4; tentative D call: TRBD1 (6 bases). Between the trimmed V and J ends, which lost 5 bases and 6 bases, there was a span of 16 bases. The CDR3 has 15 amino acids. Germline V gene data show CDR1 as SGHTA and CDR2 as FQGNSA. CDR3 sequence (DNA): TGTGCCAGCAGCAAACTCGGACAGCTATATGAAAAACTGTTTTTT. It specifies CASSKLGQLYEKLFF.

The chain links TRBV5-1 to TRBJ2-3, with TRBD2 identical over 7 bases. Germline values: CDR1 SGHRS, CDR2 YFSETQ. CDR3 length equals 14 residues. J lost 4 bases, V lost 0 bases, and 2 bases had no gene match. This CDR3 is CASSLGLAADTQYF. For the CDR3, the DNA is TGCGCCAGCAGCTTGGGGCTAGCGGCAGATACGCAGTATTTT.

This clone was recorded a few times. The gene calls are TRBV18 and TRBJ1-1; no clear D gene. This CDR3 has 12 amino acids. Germline CDR1 reads KGHSH; CDR2 reads LQKENI. V was clipped by 4 bases and J by 8 bases, with 11 bases between them. The chain's CDR3 is CASSQSGREAFF. Written as DNA, the CDR3 is TGTGCCAGCTCACAATCAGGCCGCGAAGCTTTCTTT. The whole variable domain, remainder taken from reference TRBV18 and TRBJ1-1, is NAGVMQNPRHLVRRRGQEARLRCSPMKGHSHVYWYRQLPEEGLKFMVYLQKENIIDESGMPKERFSAEFPKEGPSILRIQQVVRGDSAAYFCASSQSGREAFFGQGTRLTVV.

This clone has just a few counts. The J gene is TRBJ2-2, the V gene TRBV6-5, with D unresolved. Trimming removed 2 bases at V and 1 base at J, with 11 bases between. The V gene's germline CDR1 is MNHEY and CDR2 SVGAGI. CDR3 size: 16 residues. The CDR3 region has the DNA TGTGCCAGCAGTTACGACGGCGCTTGGAACACCGGGGAGCTGTTTTTT. It encodes CASSYDGAWNTGELFF.

This clone turned up a few times. V is TRBV27 and J is TRBJ2-7, with TRBD2 identical over 12 bases. The germline CDR1 and CDR2 sequences are MNHEY and SMNVEV (reference sequence). The V segment lost 4 bases and the J segment 2 bases; nucleotides outside the gene matches: 18. CDR3 length: 20 amino acids. CDR3 DNA sequence: TGTGCCAGCAGTTATCGCGGGACAGCAGGACTAGCGGGGAGAGCCTACGAGCAGTACTTC. It yields the protein CASSYRGTAGLAGRAYEQYF.

This sequence joins TRBV10-2 and TRBJ2-7, with 10 bases fitting TRBD1. After removal of 9 bases from V and 6 bases from J, the junction contained 14 bases not matched to a gene. The CDR3 extends over 15 amino acids. In germline, CDR1 is WSHSY, CDR2 SAAADI. The chain's CDR3 is CASHEGTGVSGEQYF. The CDR3 nucleotides read TGCGCCAGTCACGAGGGGACAGGGGTTAGCGGCGAGCAGTACTTC.

The chain has TRBV9 and TRBJ1-2; tentative D call: TRBD1 (5 bases). Germline assignment: CDR1 SGDLS and CDR2 YYNGEE. This CDR3 spans 16 amino acids. V was pared by 5 bases and J by 6 bases, with 23 bases between. The CDR3 reads CASRKKDDFKGDGYTF. In DNA, the CDR3 is TGTGCCAGCAGGAAGAAGGACGATTTCAAAGGGGATGGCTACACCTTC.

The V and J genes are TRBV18 and TRBJ2-7; D call uncertain. The CDR3 has 14 amino acids. V shed 3 bases and J shed 3 bases, with 12 bases lying between them. From germline, CDR1 is KGHSH and CDR2 LQKENI. The CDR3 DNA follows: TGTGCCAGCTCACCCGGACGGGCGATCTACGAGCAGTACTTC. Protein: CASSPGRAIYEQYF.

This sequence joins TRBV18 and TRBJ2-7, with 8 positions matching TRBD1. The V and J ends lost 3 bases and 5 bases, in that order; junction bases with no gene match: 9. The CDR3 loop spans 15 amino acids. The V gene's germline CDR1 is KGHSH and CDR2 LQKENI. The DNA of the CDR3 is TGTGCCAGCTCACCGGGACAGGCGTCGACCCACGAGCAGTACTTC. It is translated as CASSPGQASTHEQYF.

The rearrangement links TRBV10-3 to TRBJ2-1; no clear D. Germline V gives CDR1 ENHRY, CDR2 SYGVKD. V was clipped by 4 bases and J by 2 bases, with 18 bases between them. The CDR3 runs to 17 residues. The DNA of the CDR3 is TGTGCCATCAGTGGGGTAAGGGTCGGCGCCGCCTACAATGAGCAGTTCTTC. It yields the protein CAISGVRVGAAYNEQFF.

This chain joins TRBV5-4 and TRBJ1-2; possible D gene TRBD1, 6 bases. Trimming removed 2 bases at V and 4 bases at J, with 15 bases between. CDR3 size: 15 residues. The germline gives CDR1 SGHNT, CDR2 YYREEE (reference sequence). The CDR3: CASSFPRQDVYGYTF. CDR3 nucleotides: TGTGCCAGCAGCTTCCCAAGACAGGACGTCTATGGCTACACCTTC.

The chain uses TRBV19 and TRBJ2-3; TRBD1 matches 12 bases. V trimming: 5 bases; J trimming: 2 bases; junction bases outside the gene matches: 5. The length of the CDR3 is 16 residues. In germline, CDR1 is LNHDA, CDR2 SQIVND (reference sequence). Here the CDR3 DNA reads TGTGCCAGTAGTTTGGGACAGGGGGCGAACACAGATACGCAGTATTTT. It is translated as CASSLGQGANTDTQYF.